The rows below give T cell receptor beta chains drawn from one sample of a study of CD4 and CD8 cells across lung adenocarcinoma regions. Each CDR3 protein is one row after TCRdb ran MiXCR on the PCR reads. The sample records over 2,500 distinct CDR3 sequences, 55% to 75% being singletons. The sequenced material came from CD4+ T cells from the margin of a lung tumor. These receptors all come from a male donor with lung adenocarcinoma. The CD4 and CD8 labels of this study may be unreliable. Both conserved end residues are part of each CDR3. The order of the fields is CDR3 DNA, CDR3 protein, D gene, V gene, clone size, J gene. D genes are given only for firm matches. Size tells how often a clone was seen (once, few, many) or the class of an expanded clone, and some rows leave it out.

DNA: TGTGCCAGGGGTTGTGCGAACAACAAGGAGCTGTTCTTT
CDR3: CARGCANNKELFF
D: .
V: TRBV6-1
size: .
J: TRBJ2-2

DNA: TGTGCCAGCAGTGAAGTCCACCACCCCACACTAGCGGGAGGTCGGGAGACCCAGTACTTC
CDR3: CASSEVHHPTLAGGRETQYF
D: TRBD2
V: TRBV6-1
size: .
J: TRBJ2-5

DNA: TGTGCCAGCAGTGAACGACAGGGGATCGGGGAGCTGTTTTTT
CDR3: CASSERQGIGELFF
D: TRBD1
V: TRBV6-1
size: hyperexpanded
J: TRBJ2-2

DNA: TGTGCCTGGAGTCCCCTTAGCGGGATTAATGAGCAGTTCTTC
CDR3: CAWSPLSGINEQFF
D: TRBD2
V: TRBV30
size: few
J: TRBJ2-1

DNA: TGTGCCAGCAGGTCCGGGACAGGAAACACCTACGAGCAGTACTTC
CDR3: CASRSGTGNTYEQYF
D: TRBD1
V: TRBV6-1
size: .
J: TRBJ2-7

DNA: TGTGCCAGCAGTCTAACTAGCGGGATTGAGCAGTACTTC
CDR3: CASSLTSGIEQYF
D: TRBD2
V: TRBV6-1
size: .
J: TRBJ2-7

DNA: TGTGCCAGCAGTGATCGGGTTGCCTCTAGCACAGATACGCAGTATTTT
CDR3: CASSDRVASSTDTQYF
D: .
V: TRBV6-1
size: .
J: TRBJ2-3

DNA: TGTGCCAGCAGCCGTGACTCGTACTATGGCTACACCTTC
CDR3: CASSRDSYYGYTF
D: .
V: TRBV7-2
size: .
J: TRBJ1-2

DNA: TGTGCCAGCACCTTGAAGGTTGGGACTGAAGCTTTCTTT
CDR3: CASTLKVGTEAFF
D: .
V: TRBV12-3/TRBV12-4
size: once
J: TRBJ1-1

DNA: TGTGCCAGCAGCGCCGAGATGTACACTGAAGCTTTCTTT
CDR3: CASSAEMYTEAFF
D: .
V: TRBV11-3
size: few
J: TRBJ1-1

DNA: TGTGCCAGCAGTGAAGTCCGGGACAGGCTGGGTGAGCAGTTCTTC
CDR3: CASSEVRDRLGEQFF
D: TRBD1
V: TRBV6-1
size: few
J: TRBJ2-1

DNA: TGTGCCAGCAGTGAAGAGGGGGGTTGGACTGAAGCTTTCTTT
CDR3: CASSEEGGWTEAFF
D: .
V: TRBV6-1
size: large
J: TRBJ1-1

DNA: TGTGCCAGCAGCCAGGGGGGGGAGACCCAGTACTTC
CDR3: CASSQGGETQYF
D: .
V: TRBV7-9
size: .
J: TRBJ2-5

DNA: TGTGCTAGCAGCGTGGACAGGAGGAGTGAGCAGTTCTTC
CDR3: CASSVDRRSEQFF
D: TRBD1
V: TRBV7-7
size: .
J: TRBJ2-1

DNA: TGTGCCAGCAGTGATCTGGGGACAGGTGAGCAGTACTTC
CDR3: CASSDLGTGEQYF
D: TRBD1
V: TRBV6-1
size: .
J: TRBJ2-7

DNA: TGTGCCAGCAGCTCGCTAGCGGGAGGGCCTAGCGAGCAGTACTTC
CDR3: CASSSLAGGPSEQYF
D: TRBD2
V: TRBV7-6
size: .
J: TRBJ2-7

DNA: TGTGCCAGCAGCTTTGGCGGCGGGAGGGACCCCTACGAGCAGTACTTC
CDR3: CASSFGGGRDPYEQYF
D: TRBD2
V: TRBV11-3
size: .
J: TRBJ2-7

DNA: TGTGCCAGCAGTTACGCTCCGAGGATTGGTACCTCTGAAGCTTTCTTT
CDR3: CASSYAPRIGTSEAFF
D: .
V: TRBV6-5
size: .
J: TRBJ1-1

DNA: TGTGCCAGCAGTTTATCCCGGGAATATTTACGGAGGGAGCAGTTCTTC
CDR3: CASSLSREYLRREQFF
D: .
V: TRBV27
size: .
J: TRBJ2-1

DNA: TGTGCCAGCGGACGGACAGGGGTGCCCTACGAGCAGTACTTC
CDR3: CASGRTGVPYEQYF
D: TRBD1
V: TRBV6-1
size: .
J: TRBJ2-7

DNA: TGTGCCAGCAATCAGGGTATTTCATATGGCTACACCTTC
CDR3: CASNQGISYGYTF
D: .
V: TRBV6-1
size: large
J: TRBJ1-2

DNA: TGTGCCATTTCTCGGGTGGCGGGGAGCTCCTACGGGGAGCAGTTCTTC
CDR3: CAISRVAGSSYGEQFF
D: .
V: TRBV10-3
size: .
J: TRBJ2-1

DNA: TGTGCCAGCAGTGGGGGGCTGTCCACGGGTCCCTATGATACGCAGTATTTT
CDR3: CASSGGLSTGPYDTQYF
D: .
V: TRBV6-1
size: .
J: TRBJ2-3

DNA: TGTGCCAGCAGTACAGGGGGCAGAGAGACCCAGTACTTC
CDR3: CASSTGGRETQYF
D: TRBD1
V: TRBV6-1
size: .
J: TRBJ2-5

DNA: TGTGCCAGCAGTTTTCGGGCAGGGAAGGAAAAGATGCCCCAGCATTTT
CDR3: CASSFRAGKEKMPQHF
D: .
V: TRBV12-3/TRBV12-4
size: once
J: TRBJ1-5

DNA: TGTGCCAGCAGCCAGGGATCTAGTATGACCGGGGAGCTGTTTTTT
CDR3: CASSQGSSMTGELFF
D: .
V: TRBV6-1
size: once
J: TRBJ2-2

DNA: TGTGCCAGCAGTTACGTGGGCCACAATGAGCAGTTCTTC
CDR3: CASSYVGHNEQFF
D: .
V: TRBV6-5
size: .
J: TRBJ2-1

DNA: TGTGCCAGCAGTTCGACAGTCAACACTGAAGCTTTCTTT
CDR3: CASSSTVNTEAFF
D: .
V: TRBV6-5
size: few
J: TRBJ1-1

DNA: TGTGCCAGCATCAGCCCTAAAGGGACAGCCTACGAGCAGTACTTC
CDR3: CASISPKGTAYEQYF
D: TRBD1
V: TRBV6-1
size: few
J: TRBJ2-7

DNA: TGTGCCAGCAGCCCATGGGGGGGCGGCGAGCAGTTCTTC
CDR3: CASSPWGGGEQFF
D: .
V: TRBV7-3
size: .
J: TRBJ2-1

DNA: TGTGCCAGCAGCTTAGGCGAGAACACTGAAGCTTTCTTT
CDR3: CASSLGENTEAFF
D: .
V: TRBV11-2
size: once
J: TRBJ1-1

DNA: TGTGCCAGCAGCTGGACAGGGGAGGGCGAGCAGTACTTC
CDR3: CASSWTGEGEQYF
D: TRBD1
V: TRBV7-8
size: .
J: TRBJ2-7

DNA: TGTGCCAGCAGTAAACTAGCGGGGGCCTACACCGGGGAGCTGTTTTTT
CDR3: CASSKLAGAYTGELFF
D: TRBD2
V: TRBV6-1
size: .
J: TRBJ2-2

DNA: TGTGCCACCAGTGATACGCGCGCCTCCGGGACAGGGGGTGAAAAACTGTTTTTT
CDR3: CATSDTRASGTGGEKLFF
D: TRBD1
V: TRBV24-1
size: .
J: TRBJ1-4

DNA: TGTGCCAGCAGCTATCTTGGCACTGAAGCTTTCTTT
CDR3: CASSYLGTEAFF
D: .
V: TRBV6-5
size: .
J: TRBJ1-1

DNA: TGTGCCAGCAGTTTCTTAGCGGGAGGTCCCGACGAGCAGTTCTTC
CDR3: CASSFLAGGPDEQFF
D: TRBD2
V: TRBV7-8
size: few
J: TRBJ2-1

DNA: TGTGCCAGCAGCCCAGGTATCTCCGGGGAGCTGTTTTTT
CDR3: CASSPGISGELFF
D: .
V: TRBV11-3
size: .
J: TRBJ2-2

DNA: TGCGCCAGCAGCCCAACCGGGACTAGCGGCACAGATACGCAGTATTTT
CDR3: CASSPTGTSGTDTQYF
D: TRBD2
V: TRBV4-3
size: few
J: TRBJ2-3

DNA: TGTGCCTCGGAGAAGCAGGCCGGGGAGACCCAGTACTTC
CDR3: CASEKQAGETQYF
D: .
V: TRBV30
size: .
J: TRBJ2-5

DNA: TGTGCCAGCAGTGAACGCCTCCCAGGGATAGGGAACACCGGGGAGCTGTTTTTT
CDR3: CASSERLPGIGNTGELFF
D: .
V: TRBV6-1
size: .
J: TRBJ2-2

DNA: TGTGCCAGCAGGAAGGGACAGCAAGAGACCCAGTACTTC
CDR3: CASRKGQQETQYF
D: TRBD1
V: TRBV12-3/TRBV12-4
size: once
J: TRBJ2-5

DNA: TGTGCCAGCGGGAGGGGGAGCTCCTACGAGCAGTACTTC
CDR3: CASGRGSSYEQYF
D: .
V: TRBV6-1
size: .
J: TRBJ2-7

DNA: TGTGCCAGCAGTTCACGGCGGGAGCGCGAGACCCAGTACTTC
CDR3: CASSSRRERETQYF
D: TRBD2
V: TRBV7-6
size: .
J: TRBJ2-5

DNA: TGTGCCAGCAGCCTACGGAGTTTTGGAAACACCATATATTTT
CDR3: CASSLRSFGNTIYF
D: .
V: TRBV6-1
size: .
J: TRBJ1-3

DNA: TGTGCCAGCAGTGCAGCGGGAGTCTACAATGAGCAGTTCTTC
CDR3: CASSAAGVYNEQFF
D: TRBD2
V: TRBV6-1
size: .
J: TRBJ2-1

DNA: TGTGCCAGCAGTTACTCGGGAAGCAATCAGCCCCAGCATTTT
CDR3: CASSYSGSNQPQHF
D: .
V: TRBV6-5
size: large
J: TRBJ1-5

DNA: TGTGCCAGCAGTTACCGGACTAGCGGGAGACTGGATGAGCAGTTCTTC
CDR3: CASSYRTSGRLDEQFF
D: TRBD2
V: TRBV6-5
size: once
J: TRBJ2-1

DNA: TGTGCCAGCACCGTCATGAACACCGGGGAGCTGTTTTTT
CDR3: CASTVMNTGELFF
D: .
V: TRBV25-1
size: .
J: TRBJ2-2

DNA: TGTGCCAGCAGCTTAGCGCAGGGGGGAGCCCGCTACGAGCAGTACTTC
CDR3: CASSLAQGGARYEQYF
D: .
V: TRBV7-9
size: .
J: TRBJ2-7

DNA: TGTGCCAGCAGTGAACTCGAGGCCGGGGAGCTGTTTTTT
CDR3: CASSELEAGELFF
D: .
V: TRBV25-1
size: medium-sized
J: TRBJ2-2

DNA: TGTGCCAGCAGTGATTTTTCCGGGACGCGCTCCTACGAGCAGTACTTC
CDR3: CASSDFSGTRSYEQYF
D: .
V: TRBV6-1
size: .
J: TRBJ2-7

DNA: TGTGCCAGCAGGGGAACCAACTATGGCTACACCTTC
CDR3: CASRGTNYGYTF
D: .
V: TRBV6-1
size: medium-sized
J: TRBJ1-2

DNA: TGTGCCAGCAGGGAGGACAGGTCTGGGGCCAACGTCCTGACTTTC
CDR3: CASREDRSGANVLTF
D: TRBD1
V: TRBV6-1
size: .
J: TRBJ2-6

DNA: TGTGCCAGCAGTGTCCTCGGTACTAGCGGGAGCGTTACCTACGAGCAGTACTTC
CDR3: CASSVLGTSGSVTYEQYF
D: TRBD2
V: TRBV6-5
size: .
J: TRBJ2-7

DNA: TGTGCCAGCAGTTCTCAAAGCGGGCGGTATGGCAATGAGCAGTTCTTC
CDR3: CASSSQSGRYGNEQFF
D: .
V: TRBV6-5
size: .
J: TRBJ2-1

DNA: TGTGCCAGCAGCTTACACTCGACAGGGGGCCATCAGCCCCAGCATTTT
CDR3: CASSLHSTGGHQPQHF
D: TRBD1
V: TRBV7-2
size: .
J: TRBJ1-5

DNA: TGTGCCAGCAGCTTCTTCAACGGACCAAATTCACCCCTCCACTTT
CDR3: CASSFFNGPNSPLHF
D: .
V: TRBV7-2
size: .
J: TRBJ1-6

DNA: TGTGCCAGCAGTGAAAGGCTAGCGGGCCCCTACGAGCAGTACTTC
CDR3: CASSERLAGPYEQYF
D: TRBD2
V: TRBV6-1
size: .
J: TRBJ2-7

DNA: TGTGCCAGCAGTGAAGATAATACAGGGGGCTACACCTTC
CDR3: CASSEDNTGGYTF
D: .
V: TRBV6-1
size: .
J: TRBJ1-2

DNA: TGCGCCAGCCCCAAACGGCAGCAACCCTACGAGCAGTACTTC
CDR3: CASPKRQQPYEQYF
D: .
V: TRBV10-1
size: .
J: TRBJ2-7